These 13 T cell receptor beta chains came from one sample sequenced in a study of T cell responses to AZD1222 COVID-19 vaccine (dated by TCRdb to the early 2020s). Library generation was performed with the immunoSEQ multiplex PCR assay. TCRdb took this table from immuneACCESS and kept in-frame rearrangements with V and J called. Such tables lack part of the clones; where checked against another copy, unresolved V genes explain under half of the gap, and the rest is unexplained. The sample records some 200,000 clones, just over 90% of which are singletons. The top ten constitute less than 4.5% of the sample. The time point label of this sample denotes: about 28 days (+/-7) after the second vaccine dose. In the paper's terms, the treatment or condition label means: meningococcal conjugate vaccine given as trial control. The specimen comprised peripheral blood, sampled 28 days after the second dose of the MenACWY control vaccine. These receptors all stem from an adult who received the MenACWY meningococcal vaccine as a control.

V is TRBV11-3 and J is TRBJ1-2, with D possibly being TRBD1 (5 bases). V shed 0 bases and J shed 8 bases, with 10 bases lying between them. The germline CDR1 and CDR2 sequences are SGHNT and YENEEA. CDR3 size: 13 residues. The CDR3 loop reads CASSLDSGRGYTF. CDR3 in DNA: TGTGCCAGCAGCTTAGACTCGGGGCGAGGCTACACCTTC.

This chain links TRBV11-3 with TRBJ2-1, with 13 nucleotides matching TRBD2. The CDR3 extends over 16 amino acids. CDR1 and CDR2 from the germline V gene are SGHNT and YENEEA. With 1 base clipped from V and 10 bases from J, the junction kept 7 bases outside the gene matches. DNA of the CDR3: TGTGCCAGCAGCTTAGTACTAGCGGGAGGGCTCGGCGAGCAGTTCTTC. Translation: CASSLVLAGGLGEQFF.

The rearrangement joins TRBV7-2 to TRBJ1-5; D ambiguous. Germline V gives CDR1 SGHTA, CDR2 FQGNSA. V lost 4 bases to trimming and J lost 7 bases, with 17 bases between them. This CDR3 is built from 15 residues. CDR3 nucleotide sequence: TGTGCCAGCAGCTCGGGAGCGGGGATGGGGCAGCCCCAGCATTTT. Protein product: CASSSGAGMGQPQHF.

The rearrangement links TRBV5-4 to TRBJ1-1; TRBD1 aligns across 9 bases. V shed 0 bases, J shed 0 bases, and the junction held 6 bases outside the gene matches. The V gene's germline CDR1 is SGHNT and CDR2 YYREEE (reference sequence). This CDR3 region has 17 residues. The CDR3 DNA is TGTGCCAGCAGCTTGGGGACAGGGGCCGGATTGAACACTGAAGCTTTCTTT. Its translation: CASSLGTGAGLNTEAFF.

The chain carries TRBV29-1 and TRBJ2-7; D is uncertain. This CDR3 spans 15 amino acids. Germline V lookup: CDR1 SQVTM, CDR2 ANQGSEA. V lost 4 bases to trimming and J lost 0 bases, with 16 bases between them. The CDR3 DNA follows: TGCAGCGTTGTCGGATCCCGAGGTTTCTCCTACGAGCAGTACTTC. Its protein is CSVVGSRGFSYEQYF.

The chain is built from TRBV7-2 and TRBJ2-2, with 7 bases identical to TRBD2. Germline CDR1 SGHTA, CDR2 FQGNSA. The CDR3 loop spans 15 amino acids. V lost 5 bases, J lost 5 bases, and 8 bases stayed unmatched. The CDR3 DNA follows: TGTGCCAGCAGCCCCAGGGCGGGAGAGACCGGGGAGCTGTTTTTT. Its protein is CASSPRAGETGELFF. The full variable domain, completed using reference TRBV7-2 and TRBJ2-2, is GAGVSQSPSNKVTEKGKDVELRCDPISGHTALYWYRQSLGQGLEFLIYFQGNSAPDKSGLPSDRFSAERTGGSVSTLTIQRTQQEDSAVYLCASSPRAGETGELFFGEGSRLTVL.

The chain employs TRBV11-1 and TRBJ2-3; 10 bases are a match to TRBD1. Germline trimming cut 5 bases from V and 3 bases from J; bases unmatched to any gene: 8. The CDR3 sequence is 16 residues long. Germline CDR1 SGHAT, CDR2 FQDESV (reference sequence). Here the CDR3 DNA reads TGTGCCAGCAGCACTCAGGACAGGGGGGGGACAGATACGCAGTATTTT. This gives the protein CASSTQDRGGTDTQYF.

CDR3 in DNA: TGCAGTGCCACACTTGATACGCAGTATTTT. This encodes CSATLDTQYF. V is TRBV20-1 and J is TRBJ2-3; D is unresolved. The CDR3 is 10 residues long. The V gene's germline CDR1 is DFQATT and CDR2 SNEGSKA (reference sequence). The V end was cut by 6 bases, the J end by 6 bases, with 7 bases between.

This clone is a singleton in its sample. Here the CDR3 reads CASGLLHGLAGAINTGELFF. The CDR3 nucleotides read TGTGCTAGTGGTTTGCTCCACGGACTAGCGGGAGCCATAAACACCGGGGAGCTGTTTTTT. The chain couples TRBV12-5 to TRBJ2-2, with TRBD2 matching over 13 bases. From germline, CDR1 is LGHNT and CDR2 FRNRAP. The CDR3 runs to 20 residues. V lost 2 bases and J lost 2; bases outside the gene matches: 11.

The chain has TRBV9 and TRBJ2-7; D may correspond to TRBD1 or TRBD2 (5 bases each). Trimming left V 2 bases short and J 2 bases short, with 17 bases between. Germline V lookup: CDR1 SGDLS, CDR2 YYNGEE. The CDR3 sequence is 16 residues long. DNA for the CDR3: TGTGCCAGCAGCGTGGGCACGGGGCGTCCTACCTACGAGCAGTACTTC. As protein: CASSVGTGRPTYEQYF.

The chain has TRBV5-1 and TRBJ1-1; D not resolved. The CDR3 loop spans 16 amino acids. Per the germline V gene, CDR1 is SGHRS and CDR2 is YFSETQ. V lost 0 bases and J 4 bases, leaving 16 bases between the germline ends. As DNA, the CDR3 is TGCGCCAGCAGCTTGGGCCTAGGGATGGCGAGCACTGAAGCTTTCTTT. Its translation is CASSLGLGMASTEAFF.

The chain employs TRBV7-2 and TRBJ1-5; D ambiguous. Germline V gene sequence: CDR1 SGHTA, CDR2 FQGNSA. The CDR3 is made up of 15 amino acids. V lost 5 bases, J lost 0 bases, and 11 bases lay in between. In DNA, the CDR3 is TGTGCCAGCAGCCCCACCAGTCTTAGCAATCAGCCCCAGCATTTT. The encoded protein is CASSPTSLSNQPQHF. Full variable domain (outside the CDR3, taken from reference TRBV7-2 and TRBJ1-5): GAGVSQSPSNKVTEKGKDVELRCDPISGHTALYWYRQSLGQGLEFLIYFQGNSAPDKSGLPSDRFSAERTGGSVSTLTIQRTQQEDSAVYLCASSPTSLSNQPQHFGDGTRLSIL.

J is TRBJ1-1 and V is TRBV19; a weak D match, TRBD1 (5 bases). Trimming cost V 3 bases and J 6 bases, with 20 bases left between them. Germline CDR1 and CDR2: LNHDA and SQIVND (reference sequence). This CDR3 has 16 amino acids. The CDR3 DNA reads TGTGCCAGTAGTATGTCGGCAGGGAGGGGATCCGCTGAAGCTTTCTTT. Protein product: CASSMSAGRGSAEAFF.